The source of this TCR beta chain is a study of CD8 T cells in ankylosing spondylitis. TCRdb re-called the 5' RACE reads through MiXCR, storing one row per CDR3 protein. The repertoire holds 250,000 to 350,000 distinct CDR3 sequences, with about a fifth as singletons. As for this clonotype: Its antigen is unidentified.

CDR3 length equals 14 residues. Germline V gene sequence: CDR1 SGHVS, CDR2 FQNEAQ. After removal of 3 bases from V and 5 bases from J, the junction contained 5 bases not matched to a gene. Whole-study results and caveats: Disease-linked clones bore a CD8+ phenotype and were relatively rare in peripheral blood.

The sequencing sample was made of blood, either unsorted or a sorted T cell fraction (not recorded which). The TCR sequence derives from a female donor with ankylosing spondylitis or in good health (not recorded which). This chain uses TRBV7-8 with TRBJ2-5; 8 bases match TRBD1. The CDR3 bases are TGTGCCAGCAGCTTGAGCAGGGGGCTGGAGACCCAGTACTTC. This sequence encodes CASSLSRGLETQYF.